The 11 T cell receptor beta chains presented below share a single source sample, sequenced in a study of blood T cell repertoires in COVID-19. Generated by immunoSEQ multiplex PCR, the TCRdb table keeps only in-frame clones and is missing some. This table holds hundreds of thousands of clones, approximately 90% found once. The sample consisted of PBMCs or T cells enriched from blood (not recorded which). The receptor set was obtained from a woman in her twenties or thirties who had recovered from COVID-19.

This chain links TRBV7-2 with TRBJ1-4; D is unresolved. Germline V gene sequence: CDR1 SGHTA, CDR2 FQGNSA. Trimming cost V 4 bases and J 4 bases, with 10 bases left between them. CDR3 length: 14 amino acids. The CDR3 spells CASSSPRFNEKLFF. The CDR3 bases are TGTGCCAGCAGCTCCCCCCGGTTTAATGAAAAACTGTTTTTT.

The chain recombines TRBV28 with TRBJ2-1; 7 bases match TRBD2. The V gene end was trimmed by 6 bases and the J gene end by 1 base; junction bases not matched to a gene: 15. The CDR3 totals 18 residues. From germline, CDR1 is MDHEN and CDR2 SYDVKM. The CDR3 here is CASSPSKRDVWSYNEQFF. The CDR3 DNA reads as TGTGCCAGCAGCCCCTCTAAGCGGGATGTCTGGTCCTACAATGAGCAGTTCTTC.

With respect to this clone: The same CDR3 also results from other DNA sequences found in this sample. The J gene is TRBJ1-6, the V gene TRBV27, with 10 bases lining up with TRBD1. Germline CDR1 and CDR2: MNHEY and SMNVEV (reference sequence). CDR3 length: 14 amino acids. Trimming removed 6 bases from V and 7 bases from J; junction bases left unmatched: 3. The CDR3 loop is CASSWDRGNSPLHF. Here the CDR3 DNA reads TGTGCCAGCAGCTGGGACAGGGGCAATTCACCCCTCCACTTT.

The V and J genes are TRBV28 and TRBJ1-5, with TRBD1 matching 10 bases. The CDR3 sequence is 14 residues long. Germline loops: CDR1 MDHEN, CDR2 SYDVKM. With V trimmed by 6 bases and J by 6 bases, 5 bases remained unmatched. The CDR3 DNA follows: TGTGCCAGCAGGGGGGGGACAGGGGCTCAGCCCCAGCATTTT. It yields the protein CASRGGTGAQPQHF.

The gene calls are TRBV2 and TRBJ2-7; 7 positions match TRBD2. This CDR3 is 13 amino acids long. V was clipped by 8 bases and J by 0 bases; unmatched bases: 4. Germline CDR1 SNHLY, CDR2 FYNNEI. CDR3: CASGGVGSYEQYF. CDR3 nucleotide sequence: TGTGCCAGCGGGGGGGTTGGCTCCTACGAGCAGTACTTC.

Only one count was recorded for this clone. The V and J genes are TRBV3-1 (or the pseudogene TRBV3-2) and TRBJ2-1; 8 bases map to TRBD2. CDR3 length equals 15 residues. Germline lookup yields CDR1 LGHDT and CDR2 YNNKEL (reference sequence). After removal of 6 bases from V and 0 bases from J, the junction contained 4 bases not matched to a gene. The CDR3 bases are TGTGCCAGCAGACCGAGCGGGGGCTCCTACAATGAGCAGTTCTTC. This translates into CASRPSGGSYNEQFF.

V and J are TRBV6-1 and TRBJ2-5, with 10 bases that match TRBD2. Germline loops: CDR1 MNHNS, CDR2 SASEGT. Losses at the gene ends were 3 bases for V and 5 bases for J; bases not matched to a gene: 3. The CDR3 sequence is 14 residues long. CDR3 region: CASSELAGEETQYF. CDR3 in DNA: TGTGCCAGCAGTGAGCTAGCGGGAGAGGAGACCCAGTACTTC.

This chain connects TRBV4-3 to TRBJ2-7, with D possibly matching TRBD2 (6 bases). CDR3 size: 15 residues. Trimming stripped 0 bases from V and 7 bases from J, with 16 bases between. Germline CDR1 LGHNA, CDR2 YSLEER. CDR3 nucleotide sequence: TGCGCCAGCAGCCAAGATCGGGGCGGGGCTGGGGAGCAGTACTTC. Protein product: CASSQDRGGAGEQYF.

The count of this clone is one. V is TRBV7-9 and J is TRBJ2-5; the match to TRBD1 covers 7 bases. CDR1 is SEHNR, CDR2 FQNEAQ, per germline (reference sequence). The V and J ends lost 5 bases and 0 bases, in that order; junction bases with no gene match: 3. This CDR3 contains 14 residues. CDR3 sequence: CASSARGYQETQYF. The CDR3, as DNA: TGTGCCAGCAGCGCCAGGGGGTACCAAGAGACCCAGTACTTC.

The J gene is TRBJ2-7, the V gene TRBV5-6, with 11 positions matching TRBD2. Germline V gene lookup returns CDR1 SGHDT and CDR2 YYEEEE. V was pared by 2 bases and J by 3 bases, with 7 bases of the junction left unmatched. The CDR3 covers 16 residues. CDR3 sequence (DNA): TGTGCCAGCAGCTTAACAACTAGCGGGAGTTTCTACGAGCAGTACTTC. Translation: CASSLTTSGSFYEQYF.

This rearrangement joins TRBV2 to TRBJ1-4; possible D gene TRBD1, 6 bases. Trimming took 7 bases from V and 4 from J, leaving 22 bases between them. The CDR3 totals 17 residues. Germline lookup yields CDR1 SNHLY and CDR2 FYNNEI. The CDR3 region has the DNA TGTGCCAGCAAGTCCCGGGACAACCCCATTGATAATGAAAAACTGTTTTTT. As protein: CASKSRDNPIDNEKLFF.